These 26 T cell receptor beta chains were sequenced from one sample in a study of CD8 T cells in Susac syndrome. RNA totalling about 0.45 to 1 ug underwent reverse transcription with random hexamers. TCRdb processed the immunoSEQ multiplex PCR reads anew with MiXCR; each CDR3 protein has one entry. The sample includes roughly 170,000 distinct CDR3 sequences, approximately 93% of them seen just once. The sequencing sample was made of CD4+ T cells from PBMCs. These TCRs come from a human donor with multiple sclerosis.

V is TRBV30 and J is TRBJ1-3; perhaps TRBD1 as D (6 bases). This CDR3 spans 14 amino acids. Germline V gene data show CDR1 as GTSNPN and CDR2 as SVGIG (reference sequence). V gave up 0 bases and J gave up 2 bases, with 8 bases separating them. Here the CDR3 DNA reads TGTGCCTGGAGTGTATGGGGGCCTGGAAACACCATATATTTT. This sequence encodes CAWSVWGPGNTIYF. Supplemented by reference TRBV30 and TRBJ1-3, the full variable domain reads SQTIHQWPATLVQPVGSPLSLECTVEGTSNPNLYWYRQAAGRGLQLLFYSVGIGQISSEVPQNLSASRPQDRQFILSSKKLLLSDSGFYLCAWSVWGPGNTIYFGEGSWLTVV.

In its sample, this clonotype was seen once. J is TRBJ2-7 and V is TRBV5-1; D perhaps matches TRBD1 (6 bases). The CDR3 loop spans 15 amino acids. V gave up 6 bases and J gave up 2 bases, with 18 bases separating them. Germline V CDR1 and CDR2: SGHRS, YFSETQ. In DNA, the CDR3 is TGCGCCAGCACCTCCTCCGGGACACTAACCTACGAGCAGTACTTC. It is translated as CASTSSGTLTYEQYF.

As DNA, the CDR3 is TGCGCCAGCAGCTTGGTACTAGCGGGTAATGAGCAGTTCTTC. It yields the protein CASSLVLAGNEQFF. This sequence joins TRBV5-1 and TRBJ2-1; 9 bases are shared with TRBD2. The CDR3 runs 14 residues. CDR1 is SGHRS and CDR2 is YFSETQ in the germline V gene. Germline trimming cut 0 bases from V and 7 bases from J; bases unmatched to any gene: 2.

V usage is TRBV20-1 and J usage is TRBJ1-6, with 7 bases matching TRBD1. The CDR3 runs to 14 residues. V lost 3 bases to trimming and J lost 4 bases; unmatched junction nucleotides: 3. Per the germline V gene, CDR1 is DFQATT and CDR2 is SNEGSKA (reference sequence). The CDR3 loop reads CSASRGQYNSPLHF. CDR3 nucleotide sequence: TGCAGTGCTAGTCGGGGACAGTATAATTCACCCCTCCACTTT.

CDR3 region: CASSPVAGSSYNEQFF. The CDR3 DNA sequence: TGTGCCAGCAGCCCAGTAGCGGGGAGCTCCTACAATGAGCAGTTCTTC. The J gene is TRBJ2-1, the V gene TRBV7-2; 8 bases line up with TRBD2. In germline, CDR1 is SGHTA, CDR2 FQGNSA. With V trimmed by 5 bases and J by 0 bases, 6 bases remained unmatched. This CDR3 has 16 residues.

This chain connects TRBV20-1 to TRBJ2-1, with TRBD2 identical over 10 bases. The CDR3 runs 15 residues. Germline lookup yields CDR1 DFQATT and CDR2 SNEGSKA (reference sequence). Unmatched junction bases numbered 10, after V lost 7 bases and J lost 4 bases. CDR3 loop: CSVPKAGGTYNEQFF. The DNA for the CDR3 is TGCAGTGTACCCAAAGCGGGAGGGACGTACAATGAGCAGTTCTTC.

Notes on this clonotype: Germline and junction disagree at one end, which may indicate a read error. Written as DNA, the CDR3 is TGTGCCAGCAGTCTAGCCGGGATTAACTATGGCTACACCTTC. Residues: CASSLAGINYGYTF. The rearrangement joins TRBV12-3 or TRBV12-4 to TRBJ1-2; unclear D gene. This CDR3 has 14 amino acids.

This chain joins TRBV12-3 or TRBV12-4 and TRBJ2-7; maybe TRBD2 (5 bases). The CDR3 is 12 residues long. V lost 1 base and J lost 9, with 10 bases in between. The CDR3 bases are TGTGCCAGCAGTTTAGTACCCGAGGGGCAGTACTTC. Protein sequence: CASSLVPEGQYF.

The V call is TRBV5-1, the J call TRBJ2-5; a possible D gene is TRBD2 (5 bases). Per the germline V gene, CDR1 is SGHRS and CDR2 is YFSETQ. The CDR3 contains 14 residues. Trimming cost V 4 bases and J 3 bases, with 13 bases left between them. In DNA form, the CDR3 reads TGCGCCAGCAGCCCTGGACGGGGTAAAGAGACCCAGTACTTC. Translating gives CASSPGRGKETQYF.

The chain joins TRBV5-1 to TRBJ2-4; 11 bases line up with TRBD2. V trimming: 4 bases; J trimming: 11 bases; junction bases outside the gene matches: 5. This CDR3 has 13 amino acids. Per germline, CDR1 SGHRS and CDR2 YFSETQ. The CDR3 region has the DNA TGCGCCAGCAGCCCTGGGACTAGCGGCGTTCAGTACTTC. It codes for CASSPGTSGVQYF.

The chain links TRBV9 to TRBJ2-7; a possible D gene is TRBD1 (6 bases). V was trimmed by 3 bases and J by 2 bases, leaving 15 bases between them. The CDR3 consists of 15 residues. CDR1 SGDLS and CDR2 YYNGEE come from the germline V gene. CDR3 in DNA: TGTGCCAGCAGCGCGGGACACACGGCGGCCTACGAGCAGTACTTC. Protein sequence: CASSAGHTAAYEQYF.

V usage is TRBV6-6 and J usage is TRBJ1-2; no definite D call. V was cut by 6 bases and J by 4 bases, with 12 bases left in between. The CDR3 runs to 13 residues. From germline, CDR1 is MNHNY and CDR2 SVGAGI (reference sequence). This chain's CDR3 is CASSFTVFYGYTF. CDR3 coding DNA: TGTGCCAGCAGCTTCACAGTTTTCTATGGCTACACCTTC.

V is TRBV19 and J is TRBJ1-1, with 10 positions matching TRBD1. The CDR3 is made up of 13 amino acids. CDR1 and CDR2 from the germline V gene are LNHDA and SQIVND (reference sequence). V was clipped by 5 bases and J by 7 bases; unmatched bases: 4. The CDR3 DNA reads TGTGCCAGTAGTTGGGACAGGGGATATGAAGCTTTCTTT. Amino acid sequence: CASSWDRGYEAFF.

Only a few counts were recorded for this clonotype. J is TRBJ2-7 and V is TRBV4-1; 11 nucleotides match TRBD2. J gave up 5 bases and V 1 base, and 4 bases lay outside the gene matches. Germline CDR1 MGHRA, CDR2 YSYEKL. The CDR3 is 15 amino acids. CDR3 protein: CASSQALAGGHEQYF. CDR3 bases: TGCGCCAGCAGCCAAGCTCTAGCGGGAGGCCACGAGCAGTACTTC.

The rearrangement joins TRBV29-1 to TRBJ2-7; D is undetermined. CDR1 is SQVTM, CDR2 ANQGSEA, per germline. V was trimmed by 4 bases and J by 1 base, leaving 11 bases between them. This CDR3 has 13 amino acids. CDR3 residues: CSVGVVVSYEQYF. DNA for the CDR3: TGCAGCGTTGGAGTGGTTGTATCCTACGAGCAGTACTTC.

This rearrangement joins TRBV3-1 to TRBJ1-6, with D tentatively TRBD1 (5 bases). Deletions cut 4 bases from V and 13 bases from J, with 14 bases between. CDR1 is LGHDT, CDR2 YNNKEL, per germline (reference sequence). CDR3 length: 13 residues. The DNA for the CDR3 is TGTGCCAGCAGCCCCTTGGGGCGGGACCCCCTCCACTTT. Its translation is CASSPLGRDPLHF.

This rearrangement joins TRBV7-2 to TRBJ1-2; no clear D. CDR1 and CDR2 from the germline V gene are SGHTA and FQGNSA. The CDR3 runs 12 residues. V was pared by 0 bases and J by 1 base, with 0 bases between. CDR3 sequence reads: CASSLANYGYTF. In DNA, the CDR3 is TGTGCCAGCAGCTTAGCTAACTATGGCTACACCTTC. The whole variable domain, filled in from reference TRBV7-2 and TRBJ1-2, reads GAGVSQSPSNKVTEKGKDVELRCDPISGHTALYWYRQSLGQGLEFLIYFQGNSAPDKSGLPSDRFSAERTGGSVSTLTIQRTQQEDSAVYLCASSLANYGYTFGSGTRLTVV.

V and J are TRBV3-1 and TRBJ2-5; D is unclear. V was trimmed by 4 bases and J by 0 bases, leaving 9 bases between them. CDR1 is LGHDT, CDR2 YNNKEL, per germline (reference sequence). This CDR3 is 14 amino acids long. CDR3 bases: TGTGCCAGCAGCCTCCTGGGATACCAAGAGACCCAGTACTTC. It encodes CASSLLGYQETQYF.

This chain uses TRBV12-3 or TRBV12-4 with TRBJ2-1; perhaps TRBD2 as D (6 bases). V was pared by 6 bases and J by 0 bases, with 18 bases between. This CDR3 region has 17 residues. The CDR3: CASSQSTGTFSYNEQFF. In nucleotides, the CDR3 is TGTGCCAGCAGCCAAAGTACCGGGACTTTCTCCTACAATGAGCAGTTCTTC.

V gene TRBV19 combines with J gene TRBJ2-2; D may match TRBD1 or TRBD2 (5 bases each). This CDR3 contains 13 residues. Germline loops: CDR1 LNHDA, CDR2 SQIVND (reference sequence). V gave up 8 bases and J gave up 4 bases, with 11 bases separating them. DNA for the CDR3: TGTGCCAGTCGGGGCTACCTCACCGGGGAGCTGTTTTTT. This translates into CASRGYLTGELFF.

The chain recombines TRBV6-1 with TRBJ1-5, with TRBD1 matching over 7 bases. V lost 3 bases to trimming and J lost 5 bases; unmatched junction nucleotides: 1. CDR1 and CDR2 from the germline V gene are MNHNS and SASEGT. This CDR3 is 13 amino acids long. The CDR3 loop reads CASSETGYQPQHF. CDR3 coding DNA: TGTGCCAGCAGTGAGACAGGGTATCAGCCCCAGCATTTT.

The chain uses TRBV3-1 and TRBJ2-1; either TRBD1 or TRBD2 may supply D (6 bases each). Germline assignment: CDR1 LGHDT and CDR2 YNNKEL (reference sequence). This CDR3 spans 15 amino acids. Trimming pared 0 bases from V and 11 bases from J, leaving 17 bases between. CDR3 coding DNA: TGTGCCAGCAGCCAAGATTGGAGCAGTGGGGGGCAGCAGTTCTTC. This sequence encodes CASSQDWSSGGQQFF.

This chain connects TRBV7-2 to TRBJ2-5; tentatively, D is TRBD1 (6 bases). V shed 5 bases and J shed 5 bases, with 15 bases lying between them. The CDR3 loop spans 14 amino acids. Germline-derived CDR1 and CDR2 are SGHTA and FQGNSA. CDR3 DNA: TGTGCCAGCAGCCCAACTAGGGGGTCGGAGACCCAGTACTTC. Amino acid sequence: CASSPTRGSETQYF.

The gene calls are TRBV7-2 and TRBJ1-1, with D possibly matching TRBD1 (5 bases). Between the trimmed V and J ends, which lost 1 base and 11 bases, there was a span of 17 bases. From germline, CDR1 is SGHTA and CDR2 FQGNSA. The CDR3 totals 14 residues. CDR3 protein: CASSLGGPGYVAFF. The CDR3, as DNA: TGTGCCAGCAGCTTAGGCGGACCAGGGTACGTGGCTTTCTTT.

V gene TRBV12-3 or TRBV12-4 combines with J gene TRBJ2-5, with 7 positions matching TRBD2. The CDR3 spans 14 residues. Trimming took 3 bases from V and 0 from J; bases not matched to a gene: 1. The DNA for the CDR3 is TGTGCCAGCAGTTTCGGGAGGAACCAAGAGACCCAGTACTTC. Residues: CASSFGRNQETQYF.

This clonotype was seen a single time. The CDR3 nucleotides are TGTGCCAGCAGTGTTGAGCAGTTCTTC. Amino acids: CASSVEQFF. The chain combines TRBV6-4 with TRBJ2-1; no definite D call. CDR3 length: 9 amino acids. Germline V gene lookup returns CDR1 MRHNA and CDR2 SNTAGT. The germline V and J ends were trimmed by 4 bases and 9 bases, with 1 base remaining between them.